These 10 T cell receptor beta chains were all obtained from the same sample, sequenced in a study of sequential checkpoint blockade in melanoma. Treatment given: randomized to nivolumab then ipilimumab (arm A) or the reverse (arm B). TCRdb keeps only in-frame clones here, not all; method: immunoSEQ multiplex PCR. The profile shows some 15,000 clones, less than 80% of them singletons. The source was CD8+ T cells sorted from blood (inferred from file names), collected from a patient given nivolumab and ipilimumab in sequence. The receptors derive from a human donor with melanoma.

The V call is TRBV19, the J call TRBJ1-5; weak D call: TRBD1 (5 bases). V lost 3 bases, J lost 0 bases, and 12 bases lay in between. The CDR3 is 16 residues long. The germline V gene has CDR1 LNHDA and CDR2 SQIVND (reference sequence). CDR3: CASSIDGGPSNQPQHF. The CDR3 DNA reads TGTGCCAGTAGTATCGACGGGGGTCCTAGCAATCAGCCCCAGCATTTT.

CDR3 sequence (DNA): TGTGCCAGCAGTTCCGGGACAGCCCCAGATACGCAGTATTTT. Encoded protein: CASSSGTAPDTQYF. J is TRBJ2-3 and V is TRBV2, with 7 bases aligning to TRBD1. V dropped 5 bases and J dropped 4; count of bases not matched to a gene: 6. The germline CDR1 and CDR2 sequences are SNHLY and FYNNEI. The CDR3 is made up of 14 amino acids.

The genes are TRBV4-3 and TRBJ1-2; D might be TRBD1 (6 bases). The length of the CDR3 is 15 residues. Between the trimmed V and J ends, which lost 0 bases and 3 bases, there was a span of 11 bases. Germline values: CDR1 LGHNA, CDR2 YSLEER. The DNA of the CDR3 is TGCGCCAGCAGCCAAGATAGCAGGGGCTACTATGGCTACACCTTC. It codes for CASSQDSRGYYGYTF.

J is TRBJ2-1 and V is TRBV5-5, with D perhaps TRBD2 (5 bases). Germline V lookup: CDR1 SGHKS, CDR2 YYEKEE (reference sequence). V was pared by 4 bases and J by 1 base, with 12 bases between. The length of the CDR3 is 15 residues. CDR3 coding DNA: TGTGCCAGCAGCCCCGACGGGGTTTCCTACAATGAGCAGTTCTTC. Protein product: CASSPDGVSYNEQFF.

The chain joins TRBV13 to TRBJ1-5, with D possibly TRBD1 on 5 matching bases. The V end was cut by 4 bases, the J end by 4 bases, with 11 bases between. The CDR3 is made up of 14 amino acids. CDR1 PRHDT and CDR2 FYEKMQ come from the germline V gene (reference sequence). CDR3 residues: CASSSREGNQPQHF. The DNA for the CDR3 is TGTGCCAGCAGCTCCCGGGAGGGGAATCAGCCCCAGCATTTT.

This chain uses TRBV2 with TRBJ1-1; D gene uncertain. Germline CDR1 is SNHLY and CDR2 is FYNNEI. The V and J ends lost 1 base and 0 bases respectively, with 12 bases between them. This CDR3 contains 16 residues. In nucleotides, the CDR3 is TGTGCCAGCAGTGAAGGCCCCATAGAAATGAACACTGAAGCTTTCTTT. It translates to CASSEGPIEMNTEAFF.

The chain recombines TRBV11-2 with TRBJ2-7; tentative D call: TRBD1 (6 bases). Germline-derived CDR1 and CDR2 are SGHAT and FQNNGV. The CDR3 has 15 amino acids. V was clipped by 4 bases and J by 2 bases, with 15 bases between them. CDR3 loop: CASSSTDRPAYEQYV. The CDR3 coding sequence is TGTGCCAGCAGCTCGACGGACAGACCAGCCTACGAGCAGTACGTC.

V and J are TRBV13 and TRBJ1-2; 10 bases fit TRBD1. CDR1 and CDR2 from the germline V gene are PRHDT and FYEKMQ (reference sequence). This CDR3 region has 14 residues. The V and J ends lost 5 bases and 7 bases, in that order; junction bases with no gene match: 7. CDR3 nucleotides: TGTGCCAGCAGCCCCGGGACAGGGGCTGCTGGCTACACCTTC. Its translation is CASSPGTGAAGYTF.

The chain uses TRBV4-1 and TRBJ1-4; unclear D gene. Trimming shortened V by 4 bases and J by 8 bases, and 8 bases separated the two germline ends. Germline V gene sequence: CDR1 MGHRA, CDR2 YSYEKL. CDR3 size: 12 residues. The DNA of the CDR3 is TGCGCCAGCAGCCTGGTGAGGGAAAAACTGTTTTTT. As protein: CASSLVREKLFF.

The V gene is TRBV4-3, the J gene TRBJ2-3, with D possibly being TRBD1 (6 bases). This CDR3 region has 17 residues. CDR1 LGHNA and CDR2 YSLEER come from the germline V gene. The V end lost 0 bases, the J end lost 2 bases, and 15 bases lay between the germline ends. The CDR3 sequence is CASSQEAPGQFTDTQYF. CDR3 nucleotides: TGCGCCAGCAGCCAAGAGGCCCCGGGACAATTCACAGATACGCAGTATTTT.